One sample yielded the 28 T cell receptor beta chains listed below, sequenced in a study of blood T cells in healthy people across ages. The use of a sample-barcoded 5' primer and a J-beta primer mix characterized a second PCR of roughly 7 to 11 cycles. TCRdb processed the 5' RACE reads anew with MiXCR; each CDR3 protein has one entry. The sample gives approximately 2,000,000 distinct CDR3 sequences, around 40% of which show up once; roughly 23% is in the top ten. The specimen was blood. The receptors derive from a human donor in good health.

This sequence joins TRBV20-1 and TRBJ1-2; perhaps TRBD1 as D (5 bases). The V end lost 6 bases, the J end lost 4 bases, and 18 bases lay between the germline ends. CDR3 length equals 14 residues. The germline gives CDR1 DFQATT, CDR2 SNEGSKA (reference sequence). The CDR3 loop reads CSAVSGAGPYGYTF. CDR3 DNA: TGCAGTGCCGTTAGTGGGGCAGGGCCCTATGGCTACACCTTC.

This clonotype has a handful of counts. Written as DNA, the CDR3 is TGCAGTGCTAGGGCACCGGGACTAGCAGTAGATGAGCAGTTCTTC. Encoded protein: CSARAPGLAVDEQFF. V usage is TRBV20-1 and J usage is TRBJ2-1, with 9 bases that match TRBD2. J lost 8 bases, V lost 3 bases, and 11 bases had no gene match. The germline gives CDR1 DFQATT, CDR2 SNEGSKA (reference sequence). This CDR3 region has 15 residues.

CDR3 sequence reads: CAISAPQVGLGNEQFF. CDR3 DNA: TGTGCCATCAGCGCTCCACAGGTGGGTCTCGGTAATGAGCAGTTCTTC. The chain couples TRBV10-3 to TRBJ2-1, with D maybe TRBD1 (5 bases). CDR1 is ENHRY, CDR2 SYGVKD, per germline. There are 16 residues in the CDR3. Deletions cut 6 bases from V and 7 bases from J, with 22 bases between.

This clonotype was picked up a small number of times. This sequence joins TRBV7-3 and TRBJ2-3, with D uncertain. The CDR3 runs 14 residues. From germline, CDR1 is SGHTA and CDR2 FQGTGA. Trimming stripped 2 bases from V and 3 bases from J, with 9 bases between. In DNA, the CDR3 is TGTGCCAGCAGCTTAGATGTCGGAACAGATACGCAGTATTTT. The encoded protein is CASSLDVGTDTQYF.

The chain combines TRBV2 with TRBJ2-1; D is perhaps TRBD1 or TRBD2 (5 bases each). This CDR3 region has 16 residues. The V gene lost 6 bases and the J gene lost 2 bases, with 17 bases spanning the gap. Germline CDR1 and CDR2: SNHLY and FYNNEI. The CDR3 spells CASSETPGRTYNEQFF. In DNA form, the CDR3 reads TGTGCCAGCAGCGAAACTCCGGGACGGACCTACAATGAGCAGTTCTTC. Together with reference TRBV2 and TRBJ2-1, the CDR3 gives the full variable domain: EPEVTQTPSHQVTQMGQEVILRCVPISNHLYFYWYRQILGQKVEFLVSFYNNEISEKSEIFDDQFSVERPDGSNFTLKIRSTKLEDSAMYFCASSETPGRTYNEQFFGPGTRLTVL.

The sample holds a few counts of this clonotype. The V and J genes are TRBV12-3 or TRBV12-4 and TRBJ2-5, with a tentative D call TRBD2 (6 bases). The CDR3 length is 15 residues. The V gene lost 4 bases and the J gene lost 3 bases, with 15 bases spanning the gap. Written as DNA, the CDR3 is TGTGCCAGCAGTTCCCCGACTAGTTGGGAAGAGACCCAGTACTTC. Amino acids: CASSSPTSWEETQYF.

This clonotype was counted only a few times. The rearrangement uses TRBV29-1 and TRBJ2-3; TRBD2 might be the D (5 bases). CDR1 SQVTM and CDR2 ANQGSEA come from the germline V gene. V lost 4 bases and J lost 1, with 18 bases in between. This CDR3 has 16 residues. The DNA of the CDR3 is TGCAGCGTTGTGGGAGAATCGGGATTGGGCACAGATACGCAGTATTTT. Its translation: CSVVGESGLGTDTQYF.

The V gene is TRBV5-1, the J gene TRBJ1-1, with D uncertain. Trimming took off 4 bases at V and 6 bases at J, with 13 bases between the two ends. Germline V gene lookup returns CDR1 SGHRS and CDR2 YFSETQ. CDR3 length equals 13 residues. Written as DNA, the CDR3 is TGCGCCAGCAGCCCGGCGGGGAATCCTGAAGCTTTCTTT. Protein sequence: CASSPAGNPEAFF.

The chain employs TRBV4-3 and TRBJ2-4; TRBD2 agrees at 7 bases. The DNA end is more similar to TRBJ2-7, so the J call may be wrong. This CDR3 contains 15 residues. In germline, CDR1 is LGHNA, CDR2 YSLEER. The CDR3 loop reads CASSQDGGGVYEQYF. CDR3 coding DNA: TGCGCCAGCAGCCAAGATGGGGGGGGAGTGTACGAGCAGTACTTC.

This clonotype occurred a few times. The chain is built from TRBV6-6 and TRBJ2-1, with 7 bases lining up with TRBD2. J gave up 13 bases and V 2 bases, and 5 bases lay outside the gene matches. Germline V gene sequence: CDR1 MNHNY, CDR2 SVGAGI (reference sequence). This CDR3 region has 12 residues. The CDR3 sequence: CASSYQREVQFF. In DNA, the CDR3 is TGTGCCAGCAGTTACCAACGGGAGGTCCAGTTCTTC.

This clonotype showed up just a few times. The J gene is TRBJ1-1, the V gene TRBV29-1; 7 bases align to TRBD1. The V gene end was trimmed by 4 bases and the J gene end by 1 base; junction bases not matched to a gene: 12. This CDR3 has 16 residues. Germline CDR1 and CDR2: SQVTM and ANQGSEA. CDR3 region: CSVGRRGRQGNTEAFF. The CDR3 nucleotides read TGCAGCGTTGGTAGAAGAGGTCGACAGGGGAACACTGAAGCTTTCTTT. The whole variable domain, filled in from reference TRBV29-1 and TRBJ1-1, reads SAVISQKPSRDICQRGTSLTIQCQVDSQVTMMFWYRQQPGQSLTLIATANQGSEATYESGFVIDKFPISRPNLTFSTLTVSNMSPEDSSIYLCSVGRRGRQGNTEAFFGQGTRLTVV.

This clonotype turned up a few times. The CDR3 sequence is CASTSKGVYQPQHF. In nucleotides, the CDR3 is TGTGCCAGCACCTCCAAGGGGGTATATCAGCCCCAGCATTTT. V usage is TRBV6-2 or TRBV6-3 and J usage is TRBJ1-5, with D possibly being TRBD1 (6 bases). The CDR3 is 14 residues long. The V gene lost 7 bases and the J gene lost 5 bases, with 15 bases spanning the gap. CDR1 is MNHEY and CDR2 is SVGEGT in the germline V gene.

The chain uses TRBV18 and TRBJ2-3; TRBD1 matches 7 bases. The CDR3 runs to 13 residues. Germline V gene sequence: CDR1 KGHSH, CDR2 LQKENI. Trimming cost V 5 bases and J 4 bases; bases outside gene matches: 3. The CDR3 protein is CASSETGPDTQYF. The DNA for the CDR3 is TGTGCCAGCTCAGAGACAGGGCCAGATACGCAGTATTTT. The entire variable domain, with the rest obtained from reference TRBV18 and TRBJ2-3, is as follows: NAGVMQNPRHLVRRRGQEARLRCSPMKGHSHVYWYRQLPEEGLKFMVYLQKENIIDESGMPKERFSAEFPKEGPSILRIQQVVRGDSAAYFCASSETGPDTQYFGPGTRLTVL.

Written as DNA, the CDR3 is TGTGCCAGCAGCGGCGGCAGGCGCTACGAGCAGTACTTC. Its protein product is CASSGGRRYEQYF. This rearrangement joins TRBV16 to TRBJ2-7; D is uncertain. CDR3 size: 13 residues. CDR1 and CDR2 (germline): KGHSY, FQNENV. Trimming cost V 5 bases and J 3 bases, with 11 bases left between them.

The V gene is TRBV28, the J gene TRBJ2-6; either TRBD1 or TRBD2 may fit D (5 bases each). Germline assignment: CDR1 MDHEN and CDR2 SYDVKM. This CDR3 is built from 16 residues. V shed 7 bases and J shed 2 bases, with 15 bases lying between them. CDR3 coding DNA: TGTGCCAGCACCCTCCTCAGGGAGCCTGGGGCCAACGTCCTGACTTTC. This codes for CASTLLREPGANVLTF.

The J gene is TRBJ2-7, the V gene TRBV5-1; D might be TRBD1 (6 bases). There are 12 residues in the CDR3. The V and J ends lost 1 base and 6 bases respectively, with 8 bases between them. The germline V gene has CDR1 SGHRS and CDR2 YFSETQ. The CDR3: CASSLPGAEQYF. The DNA of the CDR3 is TGCGCCAGCAGCTTGCCAGGGGCCGAGCAGTACTTC.

This clonotype was picked up a small number of times. The rearrangement links TRBV20-1 to TRBJ2-3; D uncertain. Germline loops: CDR1 DFQATT, CDR2 SNEGSKA (reference sequence). The CDR3 covers 15 residues. V lost 1 base, J lost 3 bases, and 14 bases lay in between. CDR3 sequence: CSARANFFSTDTQYF. The CDR3 nucleotides read TGCAGTGCTAGAGCTAACTTTTTCTCGACAGATACGCAGTATTTT.

About this clonotype itself: Germline and junction disagree at one end, which may indicate a read error. The CDR3 DNA is TGTGCCATTAGTGAAGACAGGGGGTTCGTCGAGCAGTACTTC. Protein product: CAISEDRGFVEQYF. The V call is TRBV10-3, the J call TRBJ2-7; 9 bases match TRBD1. The CDR3 totals 14 residues. The germline V gene encodes CDR1 ENHRY and CDR2 SYGVKD.

This clonotype showed up just a few times. At one end, the junction sequence differs from germline, possibly due to a read error. V is TRBV5-4 and J is TRBJ2-5; 8 bases match TRBD1. The CDR3 loop spans 15 amino acids. Germline V gene data show CDR1 as SGHNT and CDR2 as YYREEE (reference sequence). CDR3 amino acids: CASSLPSTGVEAQYF. CDR3 sequence (DNA): TGTGCCAGCAGCTTGCCGTCGACAGGGGTAGAGGCCCAGTACTTC.

This chain connects TRBV12-3 or TRBV12-4 to TRBJ1-5, with unresolved D. This CDR3 has 13 amino acids. V lost 3 bases and J 7 bases, leaving 10 bases between the germline ends. The CDR3 coding sequence is TGTGCCAGCAGTTTCAACATGGAGCAGCCCCAGCATTTT. This codes for CASSFNMEQPQHF.

The chain uses TRBV12-3 or TRBV12-4 and TRBJ2-7, with TRBD2 as a possible D gene (5 bases). The CDR3 extends over 13 amino acids. The germline V and J ends were trimmed by 6 bases and 5 bases, with 14 bases remaining between them. This CDR3 is CASSPGRRDEQYF. In DNA form, the CDR3 reads TGTGCCAGCAGCCCTGGGAGACGGGACGAGCAGTACTTC.

For this clonotype: An end of the junction does not agree with germline; a read error may underlie this. This chain uses TRBV7-3 with TRBJ2-1, with D perhaps matching TRBD1 (6 bases). Germline CDR1 SGHTA, CDR2 FQGTGA. The length of the CDR3 is 19 residues. The CDR3 nucleotides read TGTGCCAGCAGCTTTTCCGGGACATGGACAAGGGTATCCTACAATAAGCAGTTCTTC. Amino acids: CASSFSGTWTRVSYNKQFF.

This rearrangement joins TRBV10-3 to TRBJ2-3; 8 nucleotides align to TRBD2. This CDR3 region has 16 residues. The V gene end was trimmed by 2 bases and the J gene end by 1 base; junction bases not matched to a gene: 5. Germline CDR1 is ENHRY and CDR2 is SYGVKD. The CDR3: CAISESPAGGTDTQYF. CDR3 coding DNA: TGTGCCATCAGTGAGAGCCCAGCGGGGGGCACAGATACGCAGTATTTT.

The chain links TRBV15 to TRBJ2-7; possible D gene TRBD2, 5 bases. V shed 1 base and J shed 3 bases, with 13 bases lying between them. CDR1 and CDR2 from the germline V gene are LNHNV and YYDKDF (reference sequence). The CDR3 runs 15 residues. DNA for the CDR3: TGTGCCACCAGCAGAGGCCCGGGGAACCACTACGAGCAGTACTTC. It translates to CATSRGPGNHYEQYF.

This clonotype was observed many times. The chain recombines TRBV7-2 with TRBJ2-3; 10 bases match TRBD2. The CDR3 is made up of 16 amino acids. Unmatched junction bases numbered 11, after V lost 4 bases and J lost 7 bases. Germline CDR1 SGHTA, CDR2 FQGNSA. Written as DNA, the CDR3 is TGTGCCAGCAGCTCTACCTTAGCGGGGGGCCCGAATACGCAGTATTTT. Translating gives CASSSTLAGGPNTQYF.

Concerning this clonotype: This may be a read error: a much more frequent sequence differs by one nucleotide. The chain is built from TRBV5-1 and TRBJ1-2, with a possible D match to TRBD1 (5 bases). CDR1 and CDR2 from the germline V gene are SGHRS and YFSETQ. CDR3 length: 15 amino acids. Deletions cut 4 bases from V and 7 bases from J, with 20 bases between. This CDR3 reads CASSAMAGSYGGYTF. The CDR3 nucleotides are TGCGCCAGCAGCGCGATGGCAGGGAGTTATGGTGGCTACACCTTC.

J is TRBJ2-5 and V is TRBV6-6; D might be TRBD1 (5 bases). The CDR3 is made up of 14 amino acids. The germline CDR1 and CDR2 sequences are MNHNY and SVGAGI (reference sequence). V gave up 0 bases and J gave up 2 bases, with 7 bases separating them. The CDR3 sequence: CASSYSRQQETQYF. In DNA, the CDR3 is TGTGCCAGCAGTTACTCGAGACAGCAAGAGACCCAGTACTTC.

The rearrangement uses TRBV7-3 and TRBJ2-1; D is unclear. Germline CDR1 is SGHTA and CDR2 is FQGTGA. V was shortened by 4 bases and J by 11 bases, with 15 bases between the two germline ends. This CDR3 is built from 13 residues. The chain's CDR3 is CASSSGNDNQQFF. The CDR3 DNA sequence: TGTGCCAGCAGCTCCGGAAATGATAATCAGCAGTTCTTC.